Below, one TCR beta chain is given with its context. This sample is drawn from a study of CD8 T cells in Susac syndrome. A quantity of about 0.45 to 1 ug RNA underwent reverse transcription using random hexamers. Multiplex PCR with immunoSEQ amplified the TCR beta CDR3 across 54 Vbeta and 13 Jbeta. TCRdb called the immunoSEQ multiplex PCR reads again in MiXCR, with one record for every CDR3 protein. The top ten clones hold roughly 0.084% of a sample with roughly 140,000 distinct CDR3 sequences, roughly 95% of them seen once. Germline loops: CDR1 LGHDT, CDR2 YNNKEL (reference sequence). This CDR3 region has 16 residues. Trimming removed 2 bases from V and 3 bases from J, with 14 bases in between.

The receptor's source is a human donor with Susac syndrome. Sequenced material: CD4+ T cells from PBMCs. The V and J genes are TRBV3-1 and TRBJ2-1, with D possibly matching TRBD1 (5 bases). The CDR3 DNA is TGTGCCAGCAGCCAAACAGGAAGAATTTACTACAATGAGCAGTTCTTC. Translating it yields CASSQTGRIYYNEQFF.